The next 4 T cell receptor beta chains were all read from a single sample in a study of T cells in Graves' hyperthyroidism and ophthalmopathy (dated 2019 in TCRdb). Library preparation was by multiplex PCR. TCRdb records Illumina HiSeq 2000 as the sequencer. Amplification of TCR beta CDR3 regions was carried out from RNA transcripts. For the first round of RT-PCR on the TCR CDR3, the HTBI primer set was used together with the Qiagen OneStep RT-PCR kit. TCRdb cleaned the public reads at Q25 with fastp, built clones with MiXCR and kept in-frame beta chains. Each CDR3 protein appears once, grouped with its most common genes and DNA. The sample has hundreds of thousands of distinct CDR3 sequences on record, about 14% of them singletons. The ten most abundant clones make up under 15% of the sample. Sequences were obtained from blood. The source is a woman aged 50 to 60 with Graves' ophthalmopathy.

The sample holds many counts of this clonotype. The chain links TRBV7-3 to TRBJ2-3; TRBD2 agrees at 8 bases. CDR1 SGHTA and CDR2 FQGTGA come from the germline V gene. V was pared by 11 bases and J by 0 bases, with 10 bases of the junction left unmatched. The CDR3 runs to 15 residues. CDR3 in DNA: TGTGCCCGCATCCAGCGGGAGTGGAGCACAGATACGCAGTATTTT. Protein: CARIQREWSTDTQYF. Filled out from reference TRBV7-3 and TRBJ2-3, the complete variable domain reads GAGVSQTPSNKVTEKGKYVELRCDPISGHTALYWYRQSLGQGPEFLIYFQGTGAADDSGLPNDRFFAVRPEGSVSTLKIQRTERGDSAVYLCARIQREWSTDTQYFGPGTRLTVL.

The table lists this clonotype with many counts. V usage is TRBV28 and J usage is TRBJ2-2; TRBD2 agrees at 7 bases. This CDR3 contains 15 residues. Trimming took 3 bases from V and 3 from J; bases not matched to a gene: 4. Germline V gene sequence: CDR1 MDHEN, CDR2 SYDVKM. The CDR3 spells CASSFVSGYTGELFF. CDR3 DNA sequence: TGTGCCAGCAGTTTTGTTAGCGGGTACACCGGGGAGCTGTTTTTT.

The V and J genes are TRBV5-1 and TRBJ2-1; TRBD2 agrees at 8 bases. CDR3 length: 15 amino acids. Looked up from germline, CDR1 is SGHRS and CDR2 is YFSETQ. J was trimmed by 8 bases and V by 4 bases; bases with no gene match: 11. The CDR3 sequence is CASSPAGAPIYEQFF. In nucleotides, the CDR3 is TGCGCCAGCAGCCCAGCGGGAGCCCCCATCTATGAGCAGTTCTTC.

This clonotype was observed at least ten times. The gene calls are TRBV12-3 or TRBV12-4 and TRBJ1-2, with 7 bases lining up with TRBD1. J lost 4 bases, V lost 5 bases, and 4 bases had no gene match. The CDR3 runs 13 residues. The CDR3 reads CASSGTEGYGYTF. CDR3 coding DNA: TGTGCCAGCAGTGGGACAGAAGGCTATGGCTACACCTTC.